Many counts were recorded for the clone carrying this T cell receptor (beta chain). These data come from a study of naive and memory T cell subsets. Alpha and beta libraries were amplified separately from the second PCR onward. Trimming cost V 6 bases and J 6 bases, with 15 bases left between them. Germline V lookup: CDR1 MNHNY, CDR2 SVGAGI (reference sequence). The CDR3 contains 13 residues. The beta constant-region primer was an equimolar mix of two oligonucleotides covering TRBC1 and TRBC2. From the UMI-ligation and nested PCR reads, TCRdb called clonotypes with MiXCR, one entry per CDR3 protein. Of about 80,000 distinct CDR3 sequences in the sample, 10% to 15% were seen once.

V and J are TRBV6-6 and TRBJ2-7; D may be TRBD1 (6 bases). Sample: central memory CD4+ T cells from blood. This TCR derives from a human donor in good health. Here the CDR3 reads CASSRITGSEQYF. Here the CDR3 DNA reads TGTGCCAGCAGCCGAATAACAGGGTCCGAGCAGTACTTC.